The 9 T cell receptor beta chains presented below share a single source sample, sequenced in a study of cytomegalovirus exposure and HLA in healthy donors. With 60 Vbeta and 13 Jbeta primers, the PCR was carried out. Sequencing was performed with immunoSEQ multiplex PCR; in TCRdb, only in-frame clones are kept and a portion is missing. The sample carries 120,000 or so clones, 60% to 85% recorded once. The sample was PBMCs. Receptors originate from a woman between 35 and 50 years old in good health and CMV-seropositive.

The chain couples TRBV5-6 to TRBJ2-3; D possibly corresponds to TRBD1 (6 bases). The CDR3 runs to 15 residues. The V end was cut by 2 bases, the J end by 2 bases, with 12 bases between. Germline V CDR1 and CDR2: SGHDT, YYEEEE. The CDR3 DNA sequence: TGTGCCAGCAGCTTAAGGCAGGGGACCACAGATACGCAGTATTTT. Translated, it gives CASSLRQGTTDTQYF.

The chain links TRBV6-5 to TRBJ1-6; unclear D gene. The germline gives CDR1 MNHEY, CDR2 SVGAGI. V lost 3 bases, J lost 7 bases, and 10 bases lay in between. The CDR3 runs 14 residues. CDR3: CASSYVEGNSPLHF. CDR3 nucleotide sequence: TGTGCCAGCAGTTATGTGGAGGGAAATTCACCCCTCCACTTT.

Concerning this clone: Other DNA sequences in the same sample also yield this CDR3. The CDR3: CASSVGGGGTDTQYF. Here the CDR3 DNA reads TGTGCCAGCAGCGTTGGTGGGGGGGGCACAGATACGCAGTATTTT. V usage is TRBV9 and J usage is TRBJ2-3, with 7 bases lining up with TRBD2. CDR1 is SGDLS, CDR2 YYNGEE, per germline. The ends lost 2 bases at V and 1 base at J; junction bases unmatched: 4. This CDR3 has 15 amino acids.

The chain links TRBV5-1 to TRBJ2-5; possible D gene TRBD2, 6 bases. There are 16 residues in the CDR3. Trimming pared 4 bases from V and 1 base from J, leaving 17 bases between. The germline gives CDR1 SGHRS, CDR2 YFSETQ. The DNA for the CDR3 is TGCGCCAGCAGCCTTGGAGGGAGTCGAACCCAAGAGACCCAGTACTTC. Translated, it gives CASSLGGSRTQETQYF.

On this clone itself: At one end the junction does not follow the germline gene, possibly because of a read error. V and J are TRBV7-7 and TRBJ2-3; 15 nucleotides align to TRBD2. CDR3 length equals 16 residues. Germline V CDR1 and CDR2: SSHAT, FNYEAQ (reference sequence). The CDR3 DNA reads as TGTGCTAGCAGCATGGGACTAGCGGGAGGTGCGGATACGCAGTATTTT. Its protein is CASSMGLAGGADTQYF. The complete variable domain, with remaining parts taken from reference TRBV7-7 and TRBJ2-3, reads GAGVSQSPRYKVTKRGQDVTLRCDPISSHATLYWYQQALGQGPEFLTYFNYEAQPDKSGLPSDRFSAERPEGSISTLTIQRTEQRDSAMYRCASSMGLAGGADTQYFGPGTRLTVL.

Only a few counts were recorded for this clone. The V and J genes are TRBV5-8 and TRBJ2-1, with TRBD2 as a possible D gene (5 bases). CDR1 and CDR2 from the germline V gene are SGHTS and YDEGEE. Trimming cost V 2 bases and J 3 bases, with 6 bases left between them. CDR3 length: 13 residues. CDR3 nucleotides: TGTGCCAGCAGCTTCGGGGTCTACAATGAGCAGTTCTTC. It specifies CASSFGVYNEQFF. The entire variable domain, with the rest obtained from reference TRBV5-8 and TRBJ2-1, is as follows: EAGVTQSPTHLIKTRGQQATLRCSPISGHTSVYWYQQALGLGLQFLLWYDEGEERNRGNFPPRFSGRQFPNYSSELNVNALELEDSALYLCASSFGVYNEQFFGPGTRLTVL.

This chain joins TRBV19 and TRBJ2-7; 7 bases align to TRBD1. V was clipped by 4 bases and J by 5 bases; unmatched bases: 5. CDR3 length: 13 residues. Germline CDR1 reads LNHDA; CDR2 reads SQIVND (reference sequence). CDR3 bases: TGTGCCAGTAGTACGACAGGGCTCGACGAGCAGTACTTC. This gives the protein CASSTTGLDEQYF.

Here the CDR3 DNA reads TGCGCCAGCAGCTTGAGGACTAGCGGGAGGGCCTCCCCGAACACCGGGGAGCTGTTTTTT. Protein sequence: CASSLRTSGRASPNTGELFF. This chain connects TRBV5-1 to TRBJ2-2, with TRBD2 matching over 15 bases. J gave up 0 bases and V 1 base, and 7 bases lay outside the gene matches. The CDR3 is made up of 20 amino acids. Germline V gives CDR1 SGHRS, CDR2 YFSETQ.

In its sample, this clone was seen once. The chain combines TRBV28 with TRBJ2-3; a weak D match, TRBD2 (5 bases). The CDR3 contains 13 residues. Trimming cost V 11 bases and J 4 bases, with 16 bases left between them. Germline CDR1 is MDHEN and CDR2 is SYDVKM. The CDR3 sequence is CASQRESSDTQYF. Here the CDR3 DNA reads TGTGCCTCCCAGAGGGAGAGCTCAGATACGCAGTATTTT.